The 8 T cell receptor beta chains below were found in one sample sequenced in a study of regulatory T cells in long-lasting Graves disease. Through Arm-PCR of CDR3 regions and iRepertoire HTBI primers, TCR beta libraries were built. Each CDR3 protein gets one entry after TCRdb re-called the multiplex PCR reads with MiXCR. The sample records hundreds of thousands of distinct CDR3 sequences, more than 10% being singletons. Time point of the sample: newly diagnosed GD, antithyroid drugs for less than 3 months. The TCR library was prepared using RNA isolated from PBMCs. Separately, the same data were catalogued under a study of T cells in Graves' hyperthyroidism and ophthalmopathy.

The sequencing here drew on peripheral blood mononuclear cells (PBMCs), taken at new diagnosis, from a patient treated with antithyroid drugs. These receptors were obtained from a woman aged 30 to 39 with Graves disease.

The chain's CDR3 is CASSSAAFGPGELFF. The DNA for the CDR3 is TGTGCCAGCAGTTCAGCGGCTTTTGGTCCCGGGGAGCTGTTTTTT. The rearrangement links TRBV28 to TRBJ2-2; D might be TRBD2 (5 bases). In germline, CDR1 is MDHEN, CDR2 SYDVKM. The CDR3 is made up of 15 amino acids. V lost 4 bases, J lost 6 bases, and 15 bases lay in between. Supplemented by reference TRBV28 and TRBJ2-2, the full variable domain reads DVKVTQSSRYLVKRTGEKVFLECVQDMDHENMFWYRQDPGLGLRLIYFSYDVKMKEKGDIPEGYSVSREKKERFSLILESASTNQTSMYLCASSSAAFGPGELFFGEGSRLTVL.

Many counts were recorded for this clonotype. This chain joins TRBV12-3 or TRBV12-4 and TRBJ1-4; D not resolved. The CDR3 runs 12 residues. V shed 5 bases and J shed 13 bases, with 14 bases lying between them. CDR3 DNA sequence: TGTGCCAGCAGTAGGTCCTCATTTAGACTGTTTTTT. Encoded protein: CASSRSSFRLFF.

This clonotype was seen a handful of times. The chain recombines TRBV6-9 with TRBJ2-1; D is ambiguous. CDR3 length equals 13 residues. CDR1 and CDR2 from the germline V gene are MNHGY and SVAAGI. Trimming left V 3 bases short and J 7 bases short, with 10 bases between. The chain's CDR3 is CASSYRGRNEQFF. For the CDR3, the DNA is TGTGCCAGCAGTTACCGTGGACGAAATGAGCAGTTCTTC.

A few counts support this clonotype. The V gene is TRBV19, the J gene TRBJ2-2; the D gene is possibly TRBD2 (5 bases). The CDR3 has 15 amino acids. V was pared by 6 bases and J by 8 bases, with 19 bases between. Germline lookup yields CDR1 LNHDA and CDR2 SQIVND (reference sequence). CDR3 sequence reads: CASSALTGESGELFF. CDR3 nucleotide sequence: TGTGCCAGTAGCGCCTTAACCGGGGAAAGTGGGGAGCTGTTTTTT.

V usage is TRBV7-6 and J usage is TRBJ1-4; D not certain. Germline CDR1 SGHVS, CDR2 FNYEAQ. The CDR3 contains 15 residues. The V end lost 0 bases, the J end lost 0 bases, and 5 bases lay between the germline ends. The CDR3 DNA reads as TGTGCCAGCAGCTTAGCTGGCCCAACTAATGAAAAACTGTTTTTT. It codes for CASSLAGPTNEKLFF.

This clonotype has just a few counts. This sequence joins TRBV9 and TRBJ2-5; D unclear. The germline V and J ends were trimmed by 0 bases and 1 base, with 10 bases remaining between them. The CDR3 has 15 amino acids. Germline V gene sequence: CDR1 SGDLS, CDR2 YYNGEE. In DNA form, the CDR3 reads TGTGCCAGCAGCGTAGATCCCTCCGGCCAAGAGACCCAGTACTTC. Its translation: CASSVDPSGQETQYF.

Only a few counts were recorded for this clonotype. The V gene is TRBV5-5, the J gene TRBJ1-5; weak D call: TRBD1 (5 bases). V lost 0 bases and J 4 bases, leaving 14 bases between the germline ends. Per the germline V gene, CDR1 is SGHKS and CDR2 is YYEKEE (reference sequence). The length of the CDR3 is 16 residues. For the CDR3, the DNA is TGTGCCAGCAGCTTGGGACCCGACAGAACGAATCAGCCCCAGCATTTT. Its translation is CASSLGPDRTNQPQHF.

Turning to this clonotype: A much larger clone lies one base from this, so it may be a read error. The chain links TRBV7-9 to TRBJ2-1, with 8 bases lining up with TRBD2. Germline V CDR1 and CDR2: SEHNR, FQNEAQ (reference sequence). There are 15 residues in the CDR3. In nucleotides, the CDR3 is TGTACCAGCAGCTTAAGCTTGCGGGAGGACAATGAGCAGTTCTTC. Residues: CTSSLSLREDNEQFF.